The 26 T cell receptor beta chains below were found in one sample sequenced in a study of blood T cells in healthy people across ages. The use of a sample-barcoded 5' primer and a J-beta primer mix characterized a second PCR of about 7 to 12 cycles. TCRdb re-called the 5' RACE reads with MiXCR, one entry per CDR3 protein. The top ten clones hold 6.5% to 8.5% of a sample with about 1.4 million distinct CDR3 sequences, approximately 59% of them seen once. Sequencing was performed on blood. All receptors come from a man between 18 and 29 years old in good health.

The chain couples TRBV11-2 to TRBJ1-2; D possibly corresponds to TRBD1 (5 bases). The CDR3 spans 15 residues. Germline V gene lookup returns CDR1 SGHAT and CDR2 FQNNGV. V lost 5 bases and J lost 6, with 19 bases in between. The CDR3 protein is CASSRTLGGGNGYTF. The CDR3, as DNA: TGTGCCAGCAGCCGAACCCTCGGGGGTGGAAATGGCTACACCTTC.

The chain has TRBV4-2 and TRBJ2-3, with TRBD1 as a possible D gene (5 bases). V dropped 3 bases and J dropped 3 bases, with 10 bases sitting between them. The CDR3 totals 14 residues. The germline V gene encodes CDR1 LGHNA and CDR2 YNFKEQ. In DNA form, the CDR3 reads TGTGCCAGCAGCCACCTCAGGGCGACAGATACGCAGTATTTT. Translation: CASSHLRATDTQYF.

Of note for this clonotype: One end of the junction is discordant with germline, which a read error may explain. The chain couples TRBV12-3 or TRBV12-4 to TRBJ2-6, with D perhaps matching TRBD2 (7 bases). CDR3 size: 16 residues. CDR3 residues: CASTPQGPRGANVPTF. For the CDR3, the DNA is TGTGCCAGCACCCCACAGGGTCCCCGGGGGGCCAACGTCCCGACTTTC.

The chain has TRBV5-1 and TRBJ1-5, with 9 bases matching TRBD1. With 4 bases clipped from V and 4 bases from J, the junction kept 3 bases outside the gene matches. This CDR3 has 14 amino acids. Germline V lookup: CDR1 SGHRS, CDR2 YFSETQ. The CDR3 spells CASSEGQGNQPQHF. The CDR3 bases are TGCGCCAGCAGCGAGGGACAGGGAAATCAGCCCCAGCATTTT.

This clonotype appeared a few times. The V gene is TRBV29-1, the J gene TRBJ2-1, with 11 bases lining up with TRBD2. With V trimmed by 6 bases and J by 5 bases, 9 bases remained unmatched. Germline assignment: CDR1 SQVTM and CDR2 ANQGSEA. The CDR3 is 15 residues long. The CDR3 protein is CSVRSGGLADNEQFF. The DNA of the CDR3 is TGCAGCGTCAGATCTGGGGGACTAGCGGACAATGAGCAGTTCTTC.

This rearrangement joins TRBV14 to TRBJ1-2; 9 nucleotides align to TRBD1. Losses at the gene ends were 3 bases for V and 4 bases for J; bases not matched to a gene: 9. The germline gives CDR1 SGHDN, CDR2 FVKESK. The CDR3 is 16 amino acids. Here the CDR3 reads CASSHLPGQGTYGYTF. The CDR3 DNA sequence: TGTGCCAGCAGCCACCTCCCGGGACAGGGAACCTATGGCTACACCTTC.

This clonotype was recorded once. This chain's CDR3 is CASSQLTGGLYNEQFF. The CDR3 DNA follows: TGTGCCAGCAGCCAGTTAACAGGGGGTCTATACAATGAGCAGTTCTTC. The chain employs TRBV14 and TRBJ2-1, with TRBD1 matching over 8 bases. V lost 3 bases and J lost 4; bases outside the gene matches: 8. This CDR3 has 16 residues. CDR1 is SGHDN and CDR2 is FVKESK in the germline V gene.

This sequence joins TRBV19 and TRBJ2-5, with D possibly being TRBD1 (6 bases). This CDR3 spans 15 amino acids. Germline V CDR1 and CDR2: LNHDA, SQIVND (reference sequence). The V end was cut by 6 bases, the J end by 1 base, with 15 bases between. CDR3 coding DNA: TGTGCCAGTAGGGTCCCTGGGGGCCTCCAAGAGACCCAGTACTTC. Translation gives CASRVPGGLQETQYF.

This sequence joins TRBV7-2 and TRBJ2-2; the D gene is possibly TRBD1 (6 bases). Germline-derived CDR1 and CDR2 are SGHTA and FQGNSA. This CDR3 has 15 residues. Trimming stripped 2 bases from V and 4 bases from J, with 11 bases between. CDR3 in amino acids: CASSLTRTVTGELFF. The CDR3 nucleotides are TGTGCCAGCAGCTTAACCCGGACAGTCACCGGGGAGCTGTTTTTT.

In DNA form, the CDR3 reads TGTGCCAGCAGTCCGGACAGTAAGGCGCACAATGAGCAGTTCTTC. It is translated as CASSPDSKAHNEQFF. The chain uses TRBV7-9 and TRBJ2-1, with D possibly TRBD1 on 6 matching bases. There are 15 residues in the CDR3. CDR1 is SEHNR and CDR2 is FQNEAQ in the germline V gene (reference sequence). V shed 6 bases and J shed 5 bases, with 17 bases lying between them.

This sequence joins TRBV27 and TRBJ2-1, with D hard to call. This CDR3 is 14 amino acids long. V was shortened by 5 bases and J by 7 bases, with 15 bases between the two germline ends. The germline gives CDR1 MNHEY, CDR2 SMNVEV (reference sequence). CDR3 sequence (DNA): TGTGCCAGCAGTCCTCTATCTGTCCCGAATGAGCAGTTCTTC. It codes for CASSPLSVPNEQFF.

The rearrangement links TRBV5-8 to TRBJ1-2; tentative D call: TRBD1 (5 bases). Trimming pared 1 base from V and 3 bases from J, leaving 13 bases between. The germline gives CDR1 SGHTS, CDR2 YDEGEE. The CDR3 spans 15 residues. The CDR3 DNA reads TGTGCCAGCAGCTTGTCGGGGGAGAGACACTATGGCTACACCTTC. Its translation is CASSLSGERHYGYTF.

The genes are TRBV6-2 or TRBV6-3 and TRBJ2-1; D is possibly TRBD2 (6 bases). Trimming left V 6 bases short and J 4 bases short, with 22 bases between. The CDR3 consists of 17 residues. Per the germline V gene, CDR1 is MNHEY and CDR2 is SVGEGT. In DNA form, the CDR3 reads TGTGCCAGCAGACCTCTGGCGGGGTCCCTTCTTTACAATGAGCAGTTCTTC. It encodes CASRPLAGSLLYNEQFF.

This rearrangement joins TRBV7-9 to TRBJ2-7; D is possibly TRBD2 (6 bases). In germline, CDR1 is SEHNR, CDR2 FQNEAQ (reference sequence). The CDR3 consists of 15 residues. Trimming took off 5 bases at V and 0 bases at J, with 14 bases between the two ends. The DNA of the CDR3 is TGTGCCAGCAGCCTACTAGCAAATCCCTCCTACGAGCAGTACTTC. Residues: CASSLLANPSYEQYF.

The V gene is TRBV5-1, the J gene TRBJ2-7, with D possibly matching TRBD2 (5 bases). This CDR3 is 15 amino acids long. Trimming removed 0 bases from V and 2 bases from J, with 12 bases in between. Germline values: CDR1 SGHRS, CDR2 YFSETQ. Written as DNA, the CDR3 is TGCGCCAGCAGCTTGGTGAGAGGGCAAACCTACGAGCAGTACTTC. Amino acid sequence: CASSLVRGQTYEQYF. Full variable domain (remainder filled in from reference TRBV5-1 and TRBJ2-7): KAGVTQTPRYLIKTRGQQVTLSCSPISGHRSVSWYQQTPGQGLQFLFEYFSETQRNKGNFPGRFSGRQFSNSRSEMNVSTLELGDSALYLCASSLVRGQTYEQYFGPGTRLTVT.

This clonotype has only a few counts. CDR3 DNA: TGTGCCAGCAGTACATTAAGCGATACGCAGTATTTT. It yields the protein CASSTLSDTQYF. This sequence joins TRBV27 and TRBJ2-3; D not certain. The CDR3 extends over 12 amino acids. The ends were cut back, 5 bases at V and 6 bases at J, with 9 bases in the middle. Germline-derived CDR1 and CDR2 are MNHEY and SMNVEV (reference sequence).

The CDR3 DNA follows: TGTGCCAGCAGTCACCCTTCGCGGGGCGAGCAGTACTTC. This translates into CASSHPSRGEQYF. The chain employs TRBV4-2 and TRBJ2-7; a possible D gene is TRBD2 (6 bases). The V end was cut by 6 bases, the J end by 6 bases, with 15 bases between. In germline, CDR1 is LGHNA, CDR2 YNFKEQ. The CDR3 covers 13 residues.

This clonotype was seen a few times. The CDR3 here is CASSFQGSINEQFF. CDR3 sequence (DNA): TGTGCCAGCAGTTTTCAGGGCTCAATAAATGAGCAGTTCTTC. The V call is TRBV28, the J call TRBJ2-1; D is possibly TRBD1 (5 bases). V dropped 3 bases and J dropped 7 bases, with 13 bases sitting between them. The CDR3 runs 14 residues. Looked up from germline, CDR1 is MDHEN and CDR2 is SYDVKM.

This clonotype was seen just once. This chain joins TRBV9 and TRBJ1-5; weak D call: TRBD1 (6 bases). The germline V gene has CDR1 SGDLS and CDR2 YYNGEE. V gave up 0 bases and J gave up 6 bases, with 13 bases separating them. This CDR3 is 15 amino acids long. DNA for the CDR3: TGTGCCAGCAGCGTAGGGGCAGGGGATACTCAGCCCCAGCATTTT. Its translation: CASSVGAGDTQPQHF.

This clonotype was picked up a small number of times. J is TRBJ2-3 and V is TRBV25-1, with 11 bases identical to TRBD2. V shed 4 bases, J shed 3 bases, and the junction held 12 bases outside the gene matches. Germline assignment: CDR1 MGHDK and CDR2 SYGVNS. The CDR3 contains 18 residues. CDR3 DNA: TGTGCCAGCAGTGGGCTGGTTAGCGGGAGGGCCCTGACAGATACGCAGTATTTT. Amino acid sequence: CASSGLVSGRALTDTQYF.

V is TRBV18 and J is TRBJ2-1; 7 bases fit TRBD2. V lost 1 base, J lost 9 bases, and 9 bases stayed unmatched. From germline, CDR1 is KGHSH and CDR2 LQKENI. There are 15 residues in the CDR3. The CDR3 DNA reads TGTGCCAGCTCACCACTGATCGCGGGAGAGCGTGAGCAGTTCTTC. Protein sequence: CASSPLIAGEREQFF. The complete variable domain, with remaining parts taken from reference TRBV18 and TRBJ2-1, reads NAGVMQNPRHLVRRRGQEARLRCSPMKGHSHVYWYRQLPEEGLKFMVYLQKENIIDESGMPKERFSAEFPKEGPSILRIQQVVRGDSAAYFCASSPLIAGEREQFFGPGTRLTVL.

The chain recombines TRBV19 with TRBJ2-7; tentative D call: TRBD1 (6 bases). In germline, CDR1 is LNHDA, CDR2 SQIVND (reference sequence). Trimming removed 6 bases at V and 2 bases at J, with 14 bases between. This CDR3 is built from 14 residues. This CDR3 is CASRRTEMPYEQYF. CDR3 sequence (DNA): TGTGCCAGTAGGCGGACAGAAATGCCCTACGAGCAGTACTTC.

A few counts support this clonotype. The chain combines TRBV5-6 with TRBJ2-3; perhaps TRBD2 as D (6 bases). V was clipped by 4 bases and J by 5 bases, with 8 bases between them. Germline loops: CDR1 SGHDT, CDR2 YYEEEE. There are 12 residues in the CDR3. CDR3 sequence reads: CASSPGVDTQYF. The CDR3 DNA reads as TGTGCCAGCAGCCCGGGGGTAGATACGCAGTATTTT.

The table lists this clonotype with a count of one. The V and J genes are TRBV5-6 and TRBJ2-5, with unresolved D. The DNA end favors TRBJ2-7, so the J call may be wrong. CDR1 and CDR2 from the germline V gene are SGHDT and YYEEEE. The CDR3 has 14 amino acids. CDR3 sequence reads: CASSSLPGADEQYF. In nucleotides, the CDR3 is TGTGCCAGCAGCTCCCTACCGGGTGCGGACGAGCAGTACTTC.

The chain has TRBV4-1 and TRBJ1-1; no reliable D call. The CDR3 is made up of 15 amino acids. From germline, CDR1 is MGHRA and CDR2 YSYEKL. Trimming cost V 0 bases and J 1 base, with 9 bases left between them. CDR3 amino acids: CASSQEDGWNTEAFF. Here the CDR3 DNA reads TGCGCCAGCAGCCAAGAAGACGGATGGAACACTGAAGCTTTCTTT.

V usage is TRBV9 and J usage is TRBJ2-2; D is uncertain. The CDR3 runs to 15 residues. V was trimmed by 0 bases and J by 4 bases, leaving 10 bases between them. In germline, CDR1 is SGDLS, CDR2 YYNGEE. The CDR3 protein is CASSVAIRSTGELFF. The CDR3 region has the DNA TGTGCCAGCAGCGTAGCTATAAGGTCCACCGGGGAGCTGTTTTTT.